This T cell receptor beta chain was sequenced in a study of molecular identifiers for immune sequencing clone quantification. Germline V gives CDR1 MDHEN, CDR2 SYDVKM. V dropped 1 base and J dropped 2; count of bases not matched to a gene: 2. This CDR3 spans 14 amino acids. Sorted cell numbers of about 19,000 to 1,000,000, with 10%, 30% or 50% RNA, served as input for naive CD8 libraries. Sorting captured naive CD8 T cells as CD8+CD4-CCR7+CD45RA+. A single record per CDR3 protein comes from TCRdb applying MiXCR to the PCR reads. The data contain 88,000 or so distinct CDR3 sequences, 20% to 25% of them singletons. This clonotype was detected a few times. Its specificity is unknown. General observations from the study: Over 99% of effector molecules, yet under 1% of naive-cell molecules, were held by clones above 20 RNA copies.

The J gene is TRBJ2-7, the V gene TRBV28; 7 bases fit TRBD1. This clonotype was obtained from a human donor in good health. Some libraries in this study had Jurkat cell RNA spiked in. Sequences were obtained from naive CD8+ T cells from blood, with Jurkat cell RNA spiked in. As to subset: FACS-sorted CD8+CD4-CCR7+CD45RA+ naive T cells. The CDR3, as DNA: TGTGCCAGCAGTTTATTTGACAGGGCCTACGAGCAGTACTTC. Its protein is CASSLFDRAYEQYF. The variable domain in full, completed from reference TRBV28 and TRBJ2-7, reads DVKVTQSSRYLVKRTGEKVFLECVQDMDHENMFWYRQDPGLGLRLIYFSYDVKMKEKGDIPEGYSVSREKKERFSLILESASTNQTSMYLCASSLFDRAYEQYFGPGTRLTVT.